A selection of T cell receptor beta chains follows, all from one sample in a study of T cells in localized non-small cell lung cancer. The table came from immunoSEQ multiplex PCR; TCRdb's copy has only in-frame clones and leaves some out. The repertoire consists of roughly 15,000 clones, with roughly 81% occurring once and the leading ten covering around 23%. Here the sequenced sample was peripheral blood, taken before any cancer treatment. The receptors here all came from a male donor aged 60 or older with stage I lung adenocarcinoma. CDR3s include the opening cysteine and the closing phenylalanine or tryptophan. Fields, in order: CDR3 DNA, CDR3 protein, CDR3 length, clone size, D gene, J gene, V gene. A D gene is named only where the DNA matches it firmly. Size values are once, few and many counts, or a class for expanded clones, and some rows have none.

TGTGCCAGCAGTTTCAATAACAACAATGAGCAGTTCTTC,CASSFNNNNEQFF,13,-,-,TRBJ2-1,TRBV27
TGTGCCAGCAGCTTTCATGGGCCCTCTGGAAACACCATATATTTT,CASSFHGPSGNTIYF,15,-,-,TRBJ1-3,TRBV7-2
TGTGCCAGCAGTGAAGGAAAAGAATTTTATAGGGGTTATGGCTACACCTTC,CASSEGKEFYRGYGYTF,17,-,-,TRBJ1-2,TRBV6-1
TGTGCCAGCAGCTTAGCCCTGACTGCAACTAATGAAAAACTGTTTTTT,CASSLALTATNEKLFF,16,once,-,TRBJ1-4,TRBV7-2
TGTGCCAGCAGTTTCCCTACAGGGAACTATGGCTACACCTTC,CASSFPTGNYGYTF,14,-,-,TRBJ1-2,TRBV28
TGTGCCAGCAGCGCCAGACAAGGGGCCAGGGGGCTGGAGCAGTACTTC,CASSARQGARGLEQYF,16,few,TRBD1,TRBJ2-7,TRBV7-6
TGTGCCAGCAGTTATCTCAACAGGGATGAGCAGTTCTTC,CASSYLNRDEQFF,13,-,-,TRBJ2-1,TRBV6-5
TGTGCCAGCAGTTCCCGGGGTTACGAGCAGTACTTC,CASSSRGYEQYF,12,-,-,TRBJ2-7,TRBV28
TGTGCCAGAAGCCCATCATGTGGACCAGCAGGGGTATTTCATCAGCCCCAGCATTTT,CARSPSCGPAGVFHQPQHF,19,-,-,TRBJ1-5,TRBV7-5
TGTGCCAGTAGTATAGGGGACAGCGCTCTGGAAAACACCATATATTTT,CASSIGDSALENTIYF,16,-,TRBD1,TRBJ1-3,TRBV19
TGTGCCAGCTCCGTTGGGACAGGAGCCTACAATGAGCAGTTCTTC,CASSVGTGAYNEQFF,15,once,TRBD1,TRBJ2-1,TRBV11-2
TGTGCCAGTAGTATCGGCGGGAACACCGGGGAGCTGTTTTTT,CASSIGGNTGELFF,14,few,-,TRBJ2-2,TRBV19
TGTGCCAGCAGCTCCCAGGAGGGCTACGAGCAGTACTTC,CASSSQEGYEQYF,13,-,-,TRBJ2-7,TRBV7-2
TGTGCCAGCAGCTTGATGACAGCTAGTTTTAATTCACCCCTCCACTTT,CASSLMTASFNSPLHF,16,-,-,TRBJ1-6,TRBV5-7
TGTGCCAGCCGTACTAGCGGGCGAGACACCGGGGAGCTGTTTTTT,CASRTSGRDTGELFF,15,-,TRBD2,TRBJ2-2,TRBV27
TGTGCCAGCAGGCCAGGGACGATCGGATATGAAAAACTGTTTTTT,CASRPGTIGYEKLFF,15,-,-,TRBJ1-4,TRBV2
TGTGCCAGCAGATCAACAGGGGGCAACGGCTACACCTTC,CASRSTGGNGYTF,13,-,TRBD1,TRBJ1-2,TRBV7-9
TGTGCCAGCAGCCTCTCCGGGACTAGCGGAGCCTACGAGCAGTACTTC,CASSLSGTSGAYEQYF,16,-,TRBD2,TRBJ2-7,TRBV28
TGTGCCAGCAGCCCCGGGGGGGGAGCAACTAATGAAAAACTGTTTTTT,CASSPGGGATNEKLFF,16,-,-,TRBJ1-4,TRBV28
TGCGCCACCAGTAGACAGTTAAGCACAGATACGCAGTATTTT,CATSRQLSTDTQYF,14,once,-,TRBJ2-3,TRBV10-1
TGTGCCAGTAGCCGGACAGGACAGGTCTACGAGCAGTACTTC,CASSRTGQVYEQYF,14,-,TRBD1,TRBJ2-7,TRBV19
TGTGCCAGCAGCCCCTGGACAGCGAACATTCAGTACTTC,CASSPWTANIQYF,13,-,-,TRBJ2-4,TRBV7-9
TGTGCCAGCAGCCCCGGACCAGAGTACAATGAGCAGTTCTTC,CASSPGPEYNEQFF,14,-,-,TRBJ2-1,TRBV5-6
TGTGCCAGCAGTTACTCTCGCGCGGCCTATAATTCACCCCTCCACTTT,CASSYSRAAYNSPLHF,16,-,-,TRBJ1-6,TRBV6-5
TGTGCCAGCAGCGGACAGAATTACGAGCAGTACTTC,CASSGQNYEQYF,12,once,-,TRBJ2-7,TRBV2
TGTGCCAGTAGTATGGTGGGGGGACAGTTGAACACTGAAGCTTTCTTT,CASSMVGGQLNTEAFF,16,-,TRBD1,TRBJ1-1,TRBV19
TGTGCCAGCACCTCGCCCCATCGGGGGGCATCCTATAATTCACCCCTCCACTTT,CASTSPHRGASYNSPLHF,18,-,-,TRBJ1-6,TRBV28
TGTGCCAGCAGCTTAGCGACAGGGTTGTCGGGGAAAGAGACCCAGTACTTC,CASSLATGLSGKETQYF,17,once,TRBD1,TRBJ2-5,TRBV7-6
TGTGCCAGTAGAGGGACAGGGGATTTTGGGGCCAACGTCCTGACTTTC,CASRGTGDFGANVLTF,16,-,TRBD1,TRBJ2-6,TRBV19
TGCGCCAGCAGCCAAGAATGGAACGGGTGGTCTCCTGCAACTAATGAAAAACTGTTTTTT,CASSQEWNGWSPATNEKLFF,20,-,-,TRBJ1-4,TRBV4-3
TGTGCCAGCAGCTTAGGGCTAGCGGGGCTCACAGATACGCAGTATTTT,CASSLGLAGLTDTQYF,16,-,TRBD2,TRBJ2-3,TRBV7-9
TGTGCCAGTAGTATGTTGGGGGGACGGGCGAACACCGGGGAGCTGTTTTTT,CASSMLGGRANTGELFF,17,-,-,TRBJ2-2,TRBV19
TGTGCCAGCAGCCAAGGACTAGCGGGAGTCCACGAGCAGTACTTC,CASSQGLAGVHEQYF,15,-,TRBD2,TRBJ2-7,TRBV6-5
TGTGCCAGCAGCTTCGATCCCTACGAGCAGTACTTC,CASSFDPYEQYF,12,-,-,TRBJ2-7,TRBV7-9
TGTGCCAGCAGTGCGATGACAGCAACTAATGAAAAACTGTTTTTT,CASSAMTATNEKLFF,15,-,-,TRBJ1-4,TRBV6-1
TGTGCCAGCAGTCTAAGTTATAGCAATCAGCCCCAGCATTTT,CASSLSYSNQPQHF,14,-,-,TRBJ1-5,TRBV28
TGTGCCTGGACCCCCCGGGCGGGAGGGGCAGATACGCAGTATTTT,CAWTPRAGGADTQYF,15,-,TRBD2,TRBJ2-3,TRBV30
TGTGCCAGTAGTATAGGACAGTCGAGTTCCGGGGAGCTGTTTTTT,CASSIGQSSSGELFF,15,-,-,TRBJ2-2,TRBV19
TGCGCCAGCAGCCGGGAAGCGGGGAGCTCCTACAATGAGCAGTTCTTC,CASSREAGSSYNEQFF,16,few,TRBD2,TRBJ2-1,TRBV4-1
TGTGCCAGCAGGGGCAGGGCTGGGGCCAACGTCCTGACTTTC,CASRGRAGANVLTF,14,-,-,TRBJ2-6,TRBV2
TGTGCCAGCAGCATCTTCTTGGGGACAAACCCCACTGGCTACACCTTC,CASSIFLGTNPTGYTF,16,-,-,TRBJ1-2,TRBV9
TGTGCCAGCAGCTTAGAGTCCAACTATAATTCACCCCTCCACTTT,CASSLESNYNSPLHF,15,once,-,TRBJ1-6,TRBV7-8
TGTGCCAGCAGTTATACAAACACTGAAGCTTTCTTT,CASSYTNTEAFF,12,-,-,TRBJ1-1,TRBV28
TGTGCCAGCAGCGTAGATGGGGCAGGGCCAGAGACCCAGTACTTC,CASSVDGAGPETQYF,15,once,-,TRBJ2-5,TRBV9
TGTGCCAGCAGACTATACCAGGGGCGTGAAGAAAAACTGTTTTTT,CASRLYQGREEKLFF,15,-,-,TRBJ1-4,TRBV6-4
TGTGCCAGCAGCTGGGGACAGGGGGACGAGCAGTACTTC,CASSWGQGDEQYF,13,-,TRBD1,TRBJ2-7,TRBV7-8
TGTGCCAGCAGCTGGGGGAGGGGGAATGGCTACACCTTC,CASSWGRGNGYTF,13,-,-,TRBJ1-2,TRBV5-6
TGTGCCAGCAGTTTTTTGGAAGGCTATGGCTACACCTTC,CASSFLEGYGYTF,13,-,-,TRBJ1-2,TRBV27
TGTGCCAGTAGTATCCGGACACACTACGAGCAGTACTTC,CASSIRTHYEQYF,13,-,-,TRBJ2-7,TRBV19
TGTGCCAGCAGTTCACCGGGACAGGTGAACACCGGGGAGCTGTTTTTT,CASSSPGQVNTGELFF,16,-,TRBD1,TRBJ2-2,TRBV28
TGCGCCAGCAGCTTGGGGGTCTCTCTATCCGGGGAGCTGTTTTTT,CASSLGVSLSGELFF,15,-,-,TRBJ2-2,TRBV5-1
TGTGCCAGCAGGAGGGGGGTGGTTGGGTACGAGCAGTACTTC,CASRRGVVGYEQYF,14,-,-,TRBJ2-7,TRBV27
TGTGCCAGCAGCGCCTACTCTGGAAACACCATATATTTT,CASSAYSGNTIYF,13,-,-,TRBJ1-3,TRBV9
TGCGCCAGCAGCGCGCGGGGCGGGAGGGCCGAAAAAATCTACAATGAGCAGTTCTTC,CASSARGGRAEKIYNEQFF,19,once,TRBD2,TRBJ2-1,TRBV5-1
TGTGCCAGCAGCCTTACGGGACTATCTGAAGGAGAGCAGTACTTC,CASSLTGLSEGEQYF,15,-,TRBD2,TRBJ2-7,TRBV13